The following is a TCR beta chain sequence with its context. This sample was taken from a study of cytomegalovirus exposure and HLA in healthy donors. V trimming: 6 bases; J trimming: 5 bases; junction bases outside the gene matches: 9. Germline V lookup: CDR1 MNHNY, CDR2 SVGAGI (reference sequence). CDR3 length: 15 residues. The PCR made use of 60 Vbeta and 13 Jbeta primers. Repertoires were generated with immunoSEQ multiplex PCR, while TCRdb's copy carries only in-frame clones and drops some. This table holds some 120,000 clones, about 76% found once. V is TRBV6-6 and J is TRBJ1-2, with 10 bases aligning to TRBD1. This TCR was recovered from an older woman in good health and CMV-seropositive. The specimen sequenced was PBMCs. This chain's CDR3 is CASRRQGALRYGYTF. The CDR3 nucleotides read TGTGCCAGCAGGAGACAGGGGGCTCTTCGATATGGCTACACCTTC.